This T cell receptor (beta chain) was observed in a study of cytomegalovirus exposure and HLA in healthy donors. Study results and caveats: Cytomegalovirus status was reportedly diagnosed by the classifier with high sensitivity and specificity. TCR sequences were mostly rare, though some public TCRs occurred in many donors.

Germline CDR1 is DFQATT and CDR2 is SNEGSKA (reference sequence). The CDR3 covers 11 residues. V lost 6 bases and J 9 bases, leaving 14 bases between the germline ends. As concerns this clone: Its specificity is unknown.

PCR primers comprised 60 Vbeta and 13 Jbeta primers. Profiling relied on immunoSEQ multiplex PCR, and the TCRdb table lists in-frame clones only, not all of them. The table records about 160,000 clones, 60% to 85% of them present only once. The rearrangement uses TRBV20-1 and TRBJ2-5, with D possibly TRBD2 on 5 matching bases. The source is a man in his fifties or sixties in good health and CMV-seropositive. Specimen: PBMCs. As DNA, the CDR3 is TGCAGTGCGGCCGATTTGAGGGCCCAGTACTTC. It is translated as CSAADLRAQYF.